The 29 T cell receptor beta chains listed next were all sequenced from one sample in a study of blood T cell repertoires in COVID-19 (dated by TCRdb to 2020 to 2022). Receptor libraries were prepared by the immunoSEQ multiplex PCR assay. TCRdb took over this immuneACCESS table, retaining in-frame rearrangements with V and J assigned. Such tables are incomplete; in checked studies, under half of the missing clones stem from an unresolved V gene, and the remainder is unexplained. The sample table contains 150,000 to 200,000 clones; only one count was recorded for approximately 86% of them. The top ten constitute over 2% of the sample. The sample was peripheral blood. These receptors came from an elderly woman with COVID-19, enrolled during active disease.

The genes are TRBV19 and TRBJ1-2; the D gene is possibly TRBD1 (6 bases). Germline-derived CDR1 and CDR2 are LNHDA and SQIVND (reference sequence). The CDR3 has 15 amino acids. Deletions cut 9 bases from V and 9 bases from J, with 26 bases between. The CDR3, as DNA: TGTGCCAGCTACCCTACAGGGCCGGGGTTTGTGAGCTACACCTTC. Translated, it gives CASYPTGPGFVSYTF.

CDR3 loop: CASSSLTGYNEQFF. The CDR3 DNA reads TGTGCCAGCAGTTCACTGACGGGATACAATGAGCAGTTCTTC. The V gene is TRBV28, the J gene TRBJ2-1, with D perhaps TRBD2 (5 bases). Trimming stripped 4 bases from V and 4 bases from J, with 11 bases between. This CDR3 comprises 14 residues. The germline gives CDR1 MDHEN, CDR2 SYDVKM.

This rearrangement joins TRBV6-2 or TRBV6-3 to TRBJ2-5; 9 bases map to TRBD1. Germline lookup yields CDR1 MNHEY and CDR2 SVGEGT. The CDR3 contains 14 residues. With 5 bases clipped from V and 5 bases from J, the junction kept 6 bases outside the gene matches. Written as DNA, the CDR3 is TGTGCCAGCAGTGGAGGGACAGGGATGGAGACCCAGTACTTC. This gives the protein CASSGGTGMETQYF.

The chain joins TRBV27 to TRBJ2-7; 9 nucleotides agree with TRBD2. V lost 6 bases to trimming and J lost 2 bases; unmatched junction nucleotides: 14. The CDR3 runs 17 residues. The germline V gene has CDR1 MNHEY and CDR2 SMNVEV (reference sequence). CDR3 residues: CASSLAWPGTSPYEQYF. CDR3 in DNA: TGTGCCAGCAGCCTCGCGTGGCCCGGGACTAGCCCCTACGAGCAGTACTTC.

V is TRBV3-1 (or the pseudogene TRBV3-2) and J is TRBJ1-5; D gene unclear. Germline loops: CDR1 LGHDT, CDR2 YNNKEL (reference sequence). Trimming took 4 bases from V and 2 from J, leaving 6 bases between them. The CDR3 runs to 13 residues. This CDR3 reads CASSPTGNQPQHF. For the CDR3, the DNA is TGTGCCAGCAGCCCGACTGGCAATCAGCCCCAGCATTTT.

The V and J genes are TRBV19 and TRBJ2-4; TRBD2 matches 7 bases. This CDR3 comprises 16 residues. Trimming cost V 3 bases and J 9 bases; bases outside gene matches: 14. CDR1 and CDR2 from the germline V gene are LNHDA and SQIVND (reference sequence). CDR3 DNA: TGTGCCAGTAGTATCGGCGGGAGCCCCCCCCAGGGCATTCAGTACTTC. Protein: CASSIGGSPPQGIQYF.

This clone was seen a few times. The J gene is TRBJ2-1, the V gene TRBV28, with 8 bases that match TRBD2. V dropped 4 bases and J dropped 5; count of bases not matched to a gene: 13. Germline V gene lookup returns CDR1 MDHEN and CDR2 SYDVKM. This CDR3 region has 17 residues. In DNA form, the CDR3 reads TGTGCCAGCAGTTCCGCCAATCCGGGACTAGTTCACAATGAGCAGTTCTTC. Residues: CASSSANPGLVHNEQFF. Using reference TRBV28 and TRBJ2-1 for the parts outside the CDR3, the full variable domain is DVKVTQSSRYLVKRTGEKVFLECVQDMDHENMFWYRQDPGLGLRLIYFSYDVKMKEKGDIPEGYSVSREKKERFSLILESASTNQTSMYLCASSSANPGLVHNEQFFGPGTRLTVL.

The J gene is TRBJ2-6, the V gene TRBV6-4; 9 bases fit TRBD1. Germline values: CDR1 MRHNA, CDR2 SNTAGT. The junction had 14 bases not matched to a gene; V was cut back by 4 bases and J by 4 bases. CDR3 length: 19 amino acids. The DNA for the CDR3 is TGTGCCAGCAGTGTACTAAGGACAGGGGTTATTAGGGGGGCCAACGTCCTGACTTTC. It specifies CASSVLRTGVIRGANVLTF.

As regards this clone: Within the sample, other DNA sequences also encode this same CDR3. The gene calls are TRBV18 and TRBJ1-2; D gene ambiguous. V lost 3 bases and J 4 bases, leaving 6 bases between the germline ends. The CDR3 is 12 residues long. The germline gives CDR1 KGHSH, CDR2 LQKENI. The CDR3 is CASSPSGYGYTF. CDR3 in DNA: TGTGCCAGCTCACCGAGCGGCTATGGCTACACCTTC.

This rearrangement joins TRBV19 to TRBJ1-2; tentatively, D is TRBD1 (5 bases). Germline CDR1 is LNHDA and CDR2 is SQIVND (reference sequence). V was trimmed by 3 bases and J by 2 bases, leaving 7 bases between them. The length of the CDR3 is 13 residues. The DNA for the CDR3 is TGTGCCAGTAGTATGACAGTGAACTATGGCTACACCTTC. It translates to CASSMTVNYGYTF.

V usage is TRBV4-3 and J usage is TRBJ1-5; the D gene is possibly TRBD1 (5 bases). V was cut by 0 bases and J by 2 bases, with 11 bases left in between. The CDR3 is 16 amino acids. Germline values: CDR1 LGHNA, CDR2 YSLEER. The CDR3 DNA is TGCGCCAGCAGCCAAGAGGTACAGGCGGGCAATCAGCCCCAGCATTTT. It codes for CASSQEVQAGNQPQHF.

This clone was seen more than once but under ten times. The chain combines TRBV7-2 with TRBJ1-4; no clear D gene. Germline assignment: CDR1 SGHTA and CDR2 FQGNSA. V lost 1 base and J 3 bases, leaving 9 bases between the germline ends. The CDR3 extends over 15 amino acids. The CDR3 region is CASSLGVSPNEKLFF. The CDR3 bases are TGTGCCAGCAGCTTAGGCGTGTCCCCTAATGAAAAACTGTTTTTT.

CDR3 sequence: CASSITASGNTGELFF. Here the CDR3 DNA reads TGTGCCAGTAGTATAACGGCTAGCGGGAACACCGGGGAGCTGTTTTTT. The chain joins TRBV19 to TRBJ2-2, with 7 positions matching TRBD2. V lost 2 bases to trimming and J lost 1 base; unmatched junction nucleotides: 4. This CDR3 is 16 amino acids long. Germline V gene data show CDR1 as LNHDA and CDR2 as SQIVND (reference sequence).

This clone was recorded only once. J is TRBJ1-6 and V is TRBV7-9, with D maybe TRBD1 (5 bases). The V end was cut by 5 bases, the J end by 7 bases, with 15 bases between. The CDR3 is 15 residues long. Germline CDR1 reads SEHNR; CDR2 reads FQNEAQ (reference sequence). CDR3 bases: TGTGCCAGCAGCCCCCAGGGCGGGAGAAATTCACCCCTCCACTTT. Translated, it gives CASSPQGGRNSPLHF.

The chain uses TRBV5-1 and TRBJ2-2; D unclear. The CDR3 is made up of 14 amino acids. V was shortened by 0 bases and J by 5 bases, with 8 bases between the two germline ends. Germline V gives CDR1 SGHRS, CDR2 YFSETQ. The CDR3 coding sequence is TGCGCCAGCAGCTTGGGGGCTGGGACCGGGGAGCTGTTTTTT. Residues: CASSLGAGTGELFF.

Only one count was recorded for this clone. The chain couples TRBV9 to TRBJ2-1; TRBD1 might be the D (6 bases). Trimming pared 5 bases from V and 13 bases from J, leaving 22 bases between. The germline V gene has CDR1 SGDLS and CDR2 YYNGEE. The CDR3 runs to 14 residues. The CDR3 bases are TGTGCCAGCAGTGAATCGGGACAATCGGCAAGCCAGTTCTTC. Its translation is CASSESGQSASQFF.

The genes are TRBV19 and TRBJ2-5; 9 bases are a match to TRBD1. The germline gives CDR1 LNHDA, CDR2 SQIVND (reference sequence). The CDR3 covers 17 residues. With V trimmed by 0 bases and J by 7 bases, 12 bases remained unmatched. The CDR3 protein is CASSIDFEQGARGTQYF. CDR3 nucleotides: TGTGCCAGTAGTATAGACTTCGAACAGGGGGCGCGGGGGACCCAGTACTTC.

This chain joins TRBV12-3 or TRBV12-4 and TRBJ1-1; D may be TRBD1 (5 bases). The V end lost 5 bases, the J end lost 4 bases, and 11 bases lay between the germline ends. The CDR3 contains 13 residues. CDR3 in DNA: TGTGCCAGCAGTACGGGGGAGAGCACTGAAGCTTTCTTT. Translation: CASSTGESTEAFF.

The genes are TRBV18 and TRBJ1-6; D remains ambiguous. CDR1 and CDR2 (germline): KGHSH, LQKENI. V was pared by 3 bases and J by 5 bases, with 14 bases between. The CDR3 runs 16 residues. This chain's CDR3 is CASSPLEATDNSPLHF. CDR3 DNA sequence: TGTGCCAGCTCACCTTTAGAGGCGACTGATAATTCACCCCTCCACTTT. Full variable domain (remainder filled in from reference TRBV18 and TRBJ1-6): NAGVMQNPRHLVRRRGQEARLRCSPMKGHSHVYWYRQLPEEGLKFMVYLQKENIIDESGMPKERFSAEFPKEGPSILRIQQVVRGDSAAYFCASSPLEATDNSPLHFGNGTRLTVT.

J is TRBJ2-2 and V is TRBV5-1, with 7 bases fitting TRBD1. Germline V gene data show CDR1 as SGHRS and CDR2 as YFSETQ. V lost 2 bases, J lost 4 bases, and 5 bases stayed unmatched. This CDR3 is 15 amino acids long. CDR3 loop: CASSFDRAGTGELFF. CDR3 DNA: TGCGCCAGCAGCTTCGACAGGGCAGGCACCGGGGAGCTGTTTTTT.

This chain uses TRBV11-1 with TRBJ2-1; TRBD1 agrees at 8 bases. V lost 0 bases, J lost 8 bases, and 3 bases stayed unmatched. Germline CDR1 and CDR2: SGHAT and FQDESV (reference sequence). The CDR3 has 14 amino acids. CDR3 nucleotide sequence: TGTGCCAGCAGCTTAGCGACAGGGGTTGATGAGCAGTTCTTC. Translation gives CASSLATGVDEQFF.

V and J are TRBV3-1 (or the pseudogene TRBV3-2) and TRBJ1-3; D is unresolved. V shed 0 bases and J shed 3 bases, with 9 bases lying between them. The CDR3 covers 15 residues. The germline V gene has CDR1 LGHDT and CDR2 YNNKEL (reference sequence). The CDR3 DNA reads as TGTGCCAGCAGCCAAGACTATACGTTTGGAAACACCATATATTTT. Encoded protein: CASSQDYTFGNTIYF.

The chain is built from TRBV7-8 and TRBJ2-1, with 11 nucleotides matching TRBD2. CDR3 length equals 17 residues. The J segment lost 4 bases and the V segment lost 5 bases, leaving 10 bases of the junction unmatched. Germline loops: CDR1 SGHVS, CDR2 FQNEAQ. DNA for the CDR3: TGTGCCAGCAGCACAGGGACTAGCGGACGTCGTTACAATGAGCAGTTCTTC. Amino acids: CASSTGTSGRRYNEQFF.

The chain combines TRBV5-1 with TRBJ2-1; 8 bases are shared with TRBD2. CDR1 is SGHRS and CDR2 is YFSETQ in the germline V gene. This CDR3 spans 14 amino acids. The J segment lost 8 bases and the V segment lost 8 bases, leaving 12 bases of the junction unmatched. CDR3 protein: CASRTNSGIYEQFF. Here the CDR3 DNA reads TGCGCCAGTCGGACCAATAGCGGGATTTATGAGCAGTTCTTC. The variable domain in full, completed from reference TRBV5-1 and TRBJ2-1, reads KAGVTQTPRYLIKTRGQQVTLSCSPISGHRSVSWYQQTPGQGLQFLFEYFSETQRNKGNFPGRFSGRQFSNSRSEMNVSTLELGDSALYLCASRTNSGIYEQFFGPGTRLTVL.

The V and J genes are TRBV7-8 and TRBJ2-5, with D hard to call. Germline V gives CDR1 SGHVS, CDR2 FQNEAQ. Trimming took 5 bases from V and 2 from J, leaving 12 bases between them. The CDR3 covers 14 residues. This CDR3 reads CASSPRRYQETQYF. DNA of the CDR3: TGTGCCAGCAGCCCCCGCCGCTATCAAGAGACCCAGTACTTC.

The chain's CDR3 is CASSHGRTSGRSTDTQYF. CDR3 sequence (DNA): TGTGCCAGCAGCCATGGGCGAACTAGCGGGAGGAGCACAGATACGCAGTATTTT. This chain connects TRBV3-1 (or the pseudogene TRBV3-2) to TRBJ2-3, with 12 bases aligning to TRBD2. CDR1 LGHDT and CDR2 YNNKEL come from the germline V gene (reference sequence). V gave up 3 bases and J gave up 0 bases; unmatched junction bases: 7. The CDR3 has 18 amino acids.

The J gene is TRBJ2-1, the V gene TRBV15; 15 bases are a match to TRBD2. Germline CDR1 reads LNHNV; CDR2 reads YYDKDF (reference sequence). CDR3 length: 17 residues. The V gene end was trimmed by 1 base and the J gene end by 10 bases; junction bases not matched to a gene: 8. The CDR3 DNA is TGTGCCACCAGCAGAGGTCTTGAGGGACTAGCGGGAGGAGAGCAGTTCTTC. Translation gives CATSRGLEGLAGGEQFF. The complete variable domain, with remaining parts taken from reference TRBV15 and TRBJ2-1, reads DAMVIQNPRYQVTQFGKPVTLSCSQTLNHNVMYWYQQKSSQAPKLLFHYYDKDFNNEADTPDNFQSRRPNTSFCFLDIRSPGLGDTAMYLCATSRGLEGLAGGEQFFGPGTRLTVL.

The rearrangement uses TRBV5-1 and TRBJ1-1, with D possibly matching TRBD1 (5 bases). The V gene's germline CDR1 is SGHRS and CDR2 YFSETQ. Between the trimmed V and J ends, which lost 4 bases and 1 base, there was a span of 14 bases. There are 15 residues in the CDR3. This CDR3 is CASSAGGAKNTEAFF. The CDR3 DNA reads TGCGCCAGCAGCGCTGGCGGGGCCAAGAACACTGAAGCTTTCTTT.

The J gene is TRBJ2-5, the V gene TRBV7-3; TRBD2 matches 8 bases. Germline loops: CDR1 SGHTA, CDR2 FQGTGA. CDR3 length: 14 residues. J was trimmed by 1 base and V by 5 bases; bases with no gene match: 3. CDR3 in amino acids: CASSATSGQETQYF. CDR3 nucleotides: TGTGCCAGCAGCGCCACTAGCGGCCAAGAGACCCAGTACTTC.